The 20 T cell receptor beta chains below all came from one sample that was sequenced in a study of blood T cells in healthy people across ages (dated by TCRdb to about 2015). Preparation of the library involved 5' RACE. Sequencing was performed on an Illumina HiSeq 2500. A second 7 to 11 cycle PCR used a sample-barcoded 5' primer and a J-beta primer mix. TCRdb redid the processing of the public reads, applying fastp at Q25 and MiXCR, and retained in-frame beta chains. Every entry covers one CDR3 protein and lists the most common genes and DNA from its rows. The sample yields 650,000 to 1,000,000 distinct CDR3 sequences; around half were counted once. The ten largest clonotypes hold 15% to 20% of the sample. Sample: blood. Receptors originate from an elderly man in good health.

This clonotype was recorded many times. This chain joins TRBV2 and TRBJ2-1, with TRBD2 identical over 11 bases. The junction had 11 bases not matched to a gene; V was cut back by 10 bases and J by 6 bases. This CDR3 contains 15 residues. Germline values: CDR1 SNHLY, CDR2 FYNNEI. DNA for the CDR3: TGTGCCACCCGAGGGGTAGCGGGAGGGAGCAATGAGCAGTTCTTC. It codes for CATRGVAGGSNEQFF.

This rearrangement joins TRBV15 to TRBJ2-5; 10 bases match TRBD1. V was clipped by 2 bases and J by 11 bases; unmatched bases: 17. CDR1 LNHNV and CDR2 YYDKDF come from the germline V gene (reference sequence). The CDR3 sequence is 17 residues long. The CDR3 bases are TGTGCCACCAGCAGACGGGACAGGGGTCTCATTTTCTACGGGCAGTACTTC. This codes for CATSRRDRGLIFYGQYF.

This clonotype was counted a few times. The rearrangement uses TRBV20-1 and TRBJ2-1; TRBD2 agrees at 12 bases. Looked up from germline, CDR1 is DFQATT and CDR2 is SNEGSKA (reference sequence). The CDR3 extends over 15 amino acids. Unmatched junction bases numbered 6, after V lost 5 bases and J lost 4 bases. CDR3 nucleotide sequence: TGCAGTGCTCTCCTAGCGGGAGGGCCATACAATGAGCAGTTCTTC. Protein sequence: CSALLAGGPYNEQFF.

The chain has TRBV10-3 and TRBJ2-2; 7 bases map to TRBD2. J gave up 7 bases and V 8 bases, and 4 bases lay outside the gene matches. This CDR3 is 12 amino acids long. CDR1 and CDR2 from the germline V gene are ENHRY and SYGVKD. CDR3 DNA: TGTGCCATCGGCCGGGACTACGGGGAGCTGTTTTTT. Translated, it gives CAIGRDYGELFF.

CDR3 in amino acids: CASSFGTGNFGQPQHF. Written as DNA, the CDR3 is TGTGCCAGCAGCTTCGGGACAGGGAACTTCGGTCAGCCCCAGCATTTT. The J gene is TRBJ1-5, the V gene TRBV7-9; 9 bases are shared with TRBD1. The germline V gene encodes CDR1 SEHNR and CDR2 FQNEAQ (reference sequence). V was pared by 3 bases and J by 6 bases, with 9 bases of the junction left unmatched. The CDR3 totals 16 residues.

This clonotype was observed a single time. The chain has TRBV20-1 and TRBJ2-3; D not resolved. This CDR3 region has 10 residues. Germline V gives CDR1 DFQATT, CDR2 SNEGSKA (reference sequence). CDR3 in amino acids: CSADTDTQYF. DNA of the CDR3: TGCAGCGCGGACACAGATACGCAGTATTTT.

The chain uses TRBV13 and TRBJ1-1, with 7 bases lining up with TRBD1. V was clipped by 4 bases and J by 1 base; unmatched bases: 6. This CDR3 has 15 amino acids. Germline values: CDR1 PRHDT, CDR2 FYEKMQ (reference sequence). Written as DNA, the CDR3 is TGTGCCAGCAGCTCCACAGGGGCGGGGAACACTGAAGCTTTCTTT. It is translated as CASSSTGAGNTEAFF.

The chain joins TRBV7-8 to TRBJ1-1; D might be TRBD1 (6 bases). This CDR3 spans 13 amino acids. Germline V lookup: CDR1 SGHVS, CDR2 FQNEAQ. Trimming took 3 bases from V and 4 from J, leaving 9 bases between them. CDR3 residues: CASSFNRATEAFF. The CDR3 DNA sequence: TGTGCCAGCAGCTTCAACAGGGCCACTGAAGCTTTCTTT.

In its sample, this clonotype was seen many times. This chain links TRBV5-1 with TRBJ1-2; 7 nucleotides align to TRBD1. The CDR3 covers 13 residues. Per germline, CDR1 SGHRS and CDR2 YFSETQ. Trimming cost V 2 bases and J 4 bases; bases outside gene matches: 2. The CDR3 is CASSLNRGYGYTF. The CDR3 DNA follows: TGCGCCAGCAGCTTAAACAGGGGCTATGGCTACACCTTC.

In regard to this clonotype: A much larger clone differs from this one at a single base, so this may be a read error. This chain joins TRBV5-1 and TRBJ2-5, with a weak D call TRBD2 (5 bases). This CDR3 has 15 residues. Germline CDR1 SGHRS, CDR2 YFSETQ. Trimming left V 5 bases short and J 11 bases short, with 25 bases between. The CDR3 nucleotides are TGCGCCAGCAGACTTCTGGACTCCCTGGGGAATGAGCAGTACTTC. The encoded protein is CASRLLDSLGNEQYF.

This clonotype has only a few counts. The chain employs TRBV20-1 and TRBJ2-7; perhaps D is TRBD1 or TRBD2 (5 bases each). The V and J ends lost 0 bases and 2 bases respectively, with 14 bases between them. Germline values: CDR1 DFQATT, CDR2 SNEGSKA (reference sequence). The length of the CDR3 is 15 residues. As DNA, the CDR3 is TGCAGTGCTAGAGATTACAGCCAGGGACCCTACGAGCAGTACTTC. Its translation is CSARDYSQGPYEQYF.

J is TRBJ2-5 and V is TRBV15, with 10 bases identical to TRBD1. The last part of the DNA fits TRBJ2-7 better; the J call may be wrong. Germline V gene sequence: CDR1 LNHNV, CDR2 YYDKDF (reference sequence). This CDR3 has 13 residues. The CDR3 DNA sequence: TGTGCCACCGGGCAGACAGGGGGCCTCGAGCAGTACTTC. Translation gives CATGQTGGLEQYF.

This clonotype showed up just a few times. The gene calls are TRBV27 and TRBJ2-6, with no clear D. Looked up from germline, CDR1 is MNHEY and CDR2 is SMNVEV (reference sequence). The V end was cut by 5 bases, the J end by 2 bases, with 7 bases between. The CDR3 extends over 14 amino acids. This chain's CDR3 is CASSGWAGANVLTF. The DNA for the CDR3 is TGTGCCAGCAGTGGGTGGGCTGGGGCCAACGTCCTGACTTTC.

This clonotype has only one observation. At one boundary the junction diverges from the germline segment, which might be a read error. The V and J genes are TRBV11-3 and TRBJ2-1, with 9 bases identical to TRBD2. From germline, CDR1 is SGHNT and CDR2 YENEEA. CDR3 length: 15 residues. The CDR3 DNA reads as TGTGCCAGCAGCCTGGGAGCCGGGACTAGCAATAAGCAGTTCTTC. The encoded protein is CASSLGAGTSNKQFF.

J is TRBJ2-7 and V is TRBV27; a possible D gene is TRBD2 (6 bases). The CDR3 has 14 residues. V lost 2 bases and J lost 4, with 12 bases in between. In germline, CDR1 is MNHEY, CDR2 SMNVEV (reference sequence). The CDR3, as DNA: TGTGCCAGCAGTTTAGCGGGACGCTTTTACGAGCAGTACTTC. It encodes CASSLAGRFYEQYF.

The V gene is TRBV6-1, the J gene TRBJ2-3; D remains ambiguous. Deletions cut 4 bases from V and 8 bases from J, with 13 bases between. The CDR3 contains 13 residues. The germline CDR1 and CDR2 sequences are MNHNS and SASEGT. The CDR3 loop is CASSAERAATQYF. In DNA, the CDR3 is TGTGCCAGCAGTGCTGAACGGGCGGCTACGCAGTATTTT.

This clonotype was seen a few times. The V and J genes are TRBV5-5 and TRBJ1-2; D is unclear. CDR3 length equals 14 residues. Trimming removed 0 bases from V and 3 bases from J, with 9 bases in between. Germline V gives CDR1 SGHKS, CDR2 YYEKEE (reference sequence). As DNA, the CDR3 is TGTGCCAGCAGCTTGGGAGAGGGCTACTATGGCTACACCTTC. Its translation: CASSLGEGYYGYTF.

Regarding this clonotype: The final CDR3 position lacks the conserved phenylalanine or tryptophan, pointing to a likely read error. The chain employs TRBV29-1 and TRBJ2-7, with a tentative D call TRBD2 (5 bases). Germline V gene data show CDR1 as SQVTM and CDR2 as ANQGSEA. The V end was cut by 5 bases, the J end by 1 base, with 9 bases between. This CDR3 is 12 amino acids long. In DNA, the CDR3 is TGCAGCGTTTACGACTATTCCTACGAGCAGTACTCC. This encodes CSVYDYSYEQYS.

The chain combines TRBV7-2 with TRBJ2-2, with D unresolved. Looked up from germline, CDR1 is SGHTA and CDR2 is FQGNSA. CDR3 length: 15 residues. V was clipped by 1 base and J by 4 bases, with 10 bases between them. DNA for the CDR3: TGTGCCAGCAGCTTAGAAAATAAAGGCACCGGGGAGCTGTTTTTT. Its protein product is CASSLENKGTGELFF.

The V call is TRBV7-2, the J call TRBJ2-5; 7 bases are a match to TRBD2. Unmatched junction bases numbered 8, after V lost 5 bases and J lost 5 bases. CDR1 is SGHTA and CDR2 is FQGNSA in the germline V gene. The CDR3 runs to 14 residues. The CDR3 loop reads CASSRGRLAETQYF. The CDR3 nucleotides read TGTGCCAGCAGCAGAGGTAGACTAGCTGAGACCCAGTACTTC.